This T cell receptor (beta chain) was sequenced during a study of blood T cell repertoires in COVID-19. Study information: The origin of the acute and convalescent COVID-19 samples was the United States, Italy and Spain. T cells, B-cell-depleted T cells, or PBMCs supplied cDNA or gDNA.

Under the authors' procedure: Estimation of nucleated cell counts was performed using reference gene primer amplification. Method: immunoSEQ multiplex PCR; TCRdb's copy keeps in-frame clones and lacks some. V, J and clone size reflect that table, while D and trimming were determined from the DNA. The sample lists around 260,000 clones; 80% to 90% were seen once. The CDR3 extends over 15 amino acids. Between the trimmed V and J ends, which lost 3 bases and 0 bases, there was a span of 9 bases. Germline loops: CDR1 SGHNT, CDR2 YYREEE (reference sequence). Sequenced: peripheral blood. The rearrangement joins TRBV5-4 to TRBJ1-4; no clear D gene. The clonotype comes from a middle-aged woman who had recovered from COVID-19. CDR3 region: CASSSPGTTNEKLFF. The CDR3 DNA is TGTGCCAGCAGCTCCCCCGGGACAACTAATGAAAAACTGTTTTTT. Filled out from reference TRBV5-4 and TRBJ1-4, the complete variable domain reads ETGVTQSPTHLIKTRGQQVTLRCSSQSGHNTVSWYQQALGQGPQFIFQYYREEENGRGNFPPRFSGLQFPNYSSELNVNALELDDSALYLCASSSPGTTNEKLFFGSGTQLSVL.